This T cell receptor (beta chain) is from a study of blood T cell repertoires in COVID-19. Looking at the study overall: Italy, Spain and the United States were the sources of the convalescent and acute COVID-19 samples.

Produced via immunoSEQ multiplex PCR; TCRdb's table is partial and in-frame only. The sample contains roughly 380,000 clones, 89% of which appear only once. The V end lost 10 bases, the J end lost 0 bases, and 12 bases lay between the germline ends. Per the germline V gene, CDR1 is LNHDA and CDR2 is SQIVND (reference sequence). The CDR3 loop spans 13 amino acids. J is TRBJ2-5 and V is TRBV19, with D maybe TRBD2 (5 bases). Source material: peripheral blood. The source of this sequence is a woman between 40 and 50 years old with COVID-19, enrolled during active disease. The CDR3 DNA reads as TGTGCCACCCGAAGCGGAAACCAAGAGACCCAGTACTTC. Translation: CATRSGNQETQYF. The complete variable domain, with remaining parts taken from reference TRBV19 and TRBJ2-5, reads DGGITQSPKYLFRKEGQNVTLSCEQNLNHDAMYWYRQDPGQGLRLIYYSQIVNDFQKGDIAEGYSVSREKKESFPLTVTSAQKNPTAFYLCATRSGNQETQYFGPGTRLLVL.